Each of the 10 T cell receptor beta chains below was sequenced from the same sample in a study of long-term antiretroviral therapy in people with HIV. Sequencing relied on immunoSEQ assay v3.0, run at survey level. Clones were read by immunoSEQ multiplex PCR, and TCRdb kept only the in-frame ones, dropping some. Among about 25,000 clones listed, 80% to 85% were seen once. The sequencing here drew on unsorted PBMCs, taken 2.9 years after starting antiretroviral therapy. The source is a man aged 50 to 59 with HIV.

This clone was recorded only once. CDR3 sequence: CASTPRGGGGEKLFF. The CDR3 nucleotides read TGTGCCAGCACCCCCCGGGGAGGGGGCGGGGAAAAACTGTTTTTT. The chain combines TRBV6-6 with TRBJ1-4, with 7 bases identical to TRBD1. Germline CDR1 reads MNHNY; CDR2 reads SVGAGI (reference sequence). The CDR3 covers 15 residues. The junction had 13 bases not matched to a gene; V was cut back by 7 bases and J by 8 bases.

Only a few counts were recorded for this clone. This rearrangement joins TRBV6-4 to TRBJ2-1; the D call may be TRBD1 or TRBD2 (6 bases each). Trimming pared 3 bases from V and 4 bases from J, leaving 13 bases between. The CDR3 runs to 15 residues. Germline CDR1 MRHNA, CDR2 SNTAGT. The CDR3 DNA is TGTGCCAGCAGTGATTCCGGGGGCCTATACAATGAGCAGTTCTTC. Its translation is CASSDSGGLYNEQFF.

This clone came up a few times. J is TRBJ1-2 and V is TRBV7-2; D remains ambiguous. V gave up 4 bases and J gave up 4 bases, with 13 bases separating them. The CDR3 extends over 14 amino acids. In germline, CDR1 is SGHTA, CDR2 FQGNSA. CDR3 DNA: TGTGCCAGCAGCTCCCCATCCTACGGCTATGGCTACACCTTC. It encodes CASSSPSYGYGYTF.

This chain joins TRBV7-9 and TRBJ1-5; TRBD1 aligns across 11 bases. Germline loops: CDR1 SEHNR, CDR2 FQNEAQ (reference sequence). CDR3 length: 15 amino acids. V shed 4 bases and J 5 bases; nucleotides not matched to a gene: 4. The CDR3 protein is CASSSGTGGHQPQHF. DNA of the CDR3: TGTGCCAGCAGCTCTGGGACAGGGGGGCATCAGCCCCAGCATTTT.

This clone has a single count. This chain joins TRBV15 and TRBJ2-7; the match to TRBD1 covers 7 bases. The CDR3 consists of 13 residues. CDR1 LNHNV and CDR2 YYDKDF come from the germline V gene (reference sequence). V shed 5 bases and J 4 bases; nucleotides not matched to a gene: 5. CDR3 sequence: CATSPGTDYEQYF. CDR3 sequence (DNA): TGTGCCACCAGCCCCGGGACAGATTACGAGCAGTACTTC.

This chain links TRBV6-1 with TRBJ2-1; TRBD1 might be the D (5 bases). From germline, CDR1 is MNHNS and CDR2 SASEGT. The CDR3 contains 17 residues. The V end was cut by 0 bases, the J end by 8 bases, with 20 bases between. This CDR3 reads CASSEARAGGRAHEQFF. Here the CDR3 DNA reads TGTGCCAGCAGTGAAGCTAGGGCTGGTGGCAGGGCTCATGAGCAGTTCTTC.

This chain joins TRBV5-6 and TRBJ1-5, with D possibly TRBD1 on 5 matching bases. Germline V gene data show CDR1 as SGHDT and CDR2 as YYEEEE. Trimming stripped 4 bases from V and 0 bases from J, with 14 bases between. The CDR3 spans 16 residues. The CDR3 loop is CASSRAGGYSNQPQHF. The CDR3 bases are TGTGCCAGCAGCCGGGCCGGGGGATATAGCAATCAGCCCCAGCATTTT.

This chain connects TRBV7-6 to TRBJ2-1; 12 nucleotides align to TRBD2. Trimming removed 0 bases from V and 5 bases from J; junction bases left unmatched: 5. This CDR3 region has 17 residues. Germline-derived CDR1 and CDR2 are SGHVS and FNYEAQ. This chain's CDR3 is CASSLARLAGVHNEQFF. The CDR3 nucleotides read TGTGCCAGCAGCTTAGCCCGACTAGCGGGAGTCCACAATGAGCAGTTCTTC.

This clone was counted only a few times. The chain is built from TRBV6-6 and TRBJ1-6; no clear D. V shed 2 bases and J shed 6 bases, with 8 bases lying between them. Germline CDR1 MNHNY, CDR2 SVGAGI (reference sequence). The length of the CDR3 is 14 residues. CDR3 sequence: CASSYDRANSPLHF. The CDR3 DNA reads TGTGCCAGCAGTTACGACCGGGCTAATTCACCCCTCCACTTT.

This chain connects TRBV4-2 to TRBJ1-2; D possibly corresponds to TRBD1 (6 bases). The germline gives CDR1 LGHNA, CDR2 YNFKEQ. CDR3 length: 12 amino acids. Trimming left V 8 bases short and J 3 bases short, with 10 bases between. CDR3 loop: CASRDTYYGYTF. CDR3 in DNA: TGTGCCAGCCGGGACACATACTATGGCTACACCTTC.